These T cell receptor beta chains were read from a single sample in a study of blood T cell repertoires in COVID-19. The method was immunoSEQ multiplex PCR; TCRdb's version includes in-frame clones alone and lacks a portion of them. The repertoire includes about 380,000 clones, approximately 80% of them detected once, and 0.85% to 1.3% sits in the top ten. Input material: peripheral blood. Every receptor here comes from a human donor with acute or convalescent COVID-19. The donor label of this sample is uncertain. CDR3s include the opening cysteine and the closing phenylalanine or tryptophan. D genes are given only for firm matches. Rows may omit the clone size; those that give it use once, few, many or a size class.

j_gene: TRBJ2-3
abundance: -
d_gene: -
v_gene: TRBV6-5
CDR3nt: TGTGCCAGCAGCCTACAGGGCTCTAGCACAGATACGCAGTATTTT
CDR3aa: CASSLQGSSTDTQYF

j_gene: TRBJ2-1
abundance: -
d_gene: -
v_gene: TRBV2
CDR3nt: TGTGCCAGCAGTGAATGGGGGGTTGGGCTCAATGAGCAGTTCTTC
CDR3aa: CASSEWGVGLNEQFF

j_gene: TRBJ2-7
abundance: -
d_gene: TRBD1
v_gene: TRBV5-6
CDR3nt: TGTGCCAGCAGCTTGAGTCCAGGGGGCTACGAGCAGTACTTC
CDR3aa: CASSLSPGGYEQYF

j_gene: TRBJ1-2
abundance: few
d_gene: -
v_gene: TRBV5-1
CDR3nt: TGCGCCAGCAGCCATACAACAGGAAACTATGGCTACACCTTC
CDR3aa: CASSHTTGNYGYTF

j_gene: TRBJ1-1
abundance: -
d_gene: -
v_gene: TRBV30
CDR3nt: TGTGCCTGTTCCCGACAGGCCTCGGGAACTGAAGCTTTCTTT
CDR3aa: CACSRQASGTEAFF

j_gene: TRBJ1-1
abundance: few
d_gene: -
v_gene: TRBV12-3/TRBV12-4
CDR3nt: TGTGCCAGCAGTCTATTCAAGAACACTGAAGCTTTCTTT
CDR3aa: CASSLFKNTEAFF

j_gene: TRBJ2-1
abundance: -
d_gene: TRBD1
v_gene: TRBV5-1
CDR3nt: TGCGCCAGCAGCTTATCACAGGGGGCGAGGGGTGAGCAGTTCTTC
CDR3aa: CASSLSQGARGEQFF

j_gene: TRBJ2-7
abundance: once
d_gene: TRBD2
v_gene: TRBV19
CDR3nt: TGTGCCAGTAGGGGACTAGCGGGAACCTACGAGCAGTACTTC
CDR3aa: CASRGLAGTYEQYF

j_gene: TRBJ1-4
abundance: -
d_gene: -
v_gene: TRBV4-1
CDR3nt: TGCGCCAGCAGCCAGTCGGTTAGAGGGGCGGGGGAAAAACTGTTTTTT
CDR3aa: CASSQSVRGAGEKLFF

j_gene: TRBJ1-1
abundance: -
d_gene: TRBD1
v_gene: TRBV24-1
CDR3nt: TGTGCCACCAGTGCGAGGGGGCCGAACACTGAAGCTTTCTTT
CDR3aa: CATSARGPNTEAFF

j_gene: TRBJ2-1
abundance: once
d_gene: -
v_gene: TRBV5-4
CDR3nt: TGTGCCAGCAGCTTGGATCTCCTGAGCTCCTACAATGAGCAGTTCTTC
CDR3aa: CASSLDLLSSYNEQFF

j_gene: TRBJ1-5
abundance: -
d_gene: TRBD1
v_gene: TRBV6-2/TRBV6-3
CDR3nt: TGTGCCAGCAGTTACCCGGACAGGGGGCCCTCGGTAAGTCAGCCCCAGCATTTT
CDR3aa: CASSYPDRGPSVSQPQHF

j_gene: TRBJ2-5
abundance: -
d_gene: TRBD2
v_gene: TRBV3-1/TRBV3-2
CDR3nt: TGTGCCAGCAGCCACCCTCTAGCGGGGACCCAGTACTTC
CDR3aa: CASSHPLAGTQYF

j_gene: TRBJ1-6
abundance: -
d_gene: -
v_gene: TRBV3-1/TRBV3-2
CDR3nt: TGTGCCAGCAGCCAAGGGGGAGAGCGATCACCCCTCCACTTT
CDR3aa: CASSQGGERSPLHF

j_gene: TRBJ2-5
abundance: -
d_gene: TRBD2
v_gene: TRBV7-8
CDR3nt: TGTGCCAGCAGCCTAAGACTAGCGGGGTTCCAAGAGACCCAGTACTTC
CDR3aa: CASSLRLAGFQETQYF

j_gene: TRBJ2-3
abundance: -
d_gene: TRBD2
v_gene: TRBV18
CDR3nt: TGTGCCAGCTCACCCCCTATTCCTGGTCTAAGCGGGGGCACAGATACGCAGTATTTT
CDR3aa: CASSPPIPGLSGGTDTQYF

j_gene: TRBJ2-3
abundance: -
d_gene: TRBD2
v_gene: TRBV7-8
CDR3nt: TGTGCCAGCAGCTTTGGACTAGCCCAGCTAAAGAGCACAGATACGCAGTATTTT
CDR3aa: CASSFGLAQLKSTDTQYF

j_gene: TRBJ2-3
abundance: -
d_gene: TRBD2
v_gene: TRBV7-6
CDR3nt: TGTGCCAGCAGCTTAGGGGTGCGGGGGGGCCATAGGACAGATACGCAGTATTTT
CDR3aa: CASSLGVRGGHRTDTQYF

j_gene: TRBJ1-2
abundance: -
d_gene: -
v_gene: TRBV10-3
CDR3nt: TGTGCCATCAGTGAGACGCAAAGGGCAGGGGTTAACTATGGCTACACCTTC
CDR3aa: CAISETQRAGVNYGYTF

j_gene: TRBJ1-1
abundance: -
d_gene: -
v_gene: TRBV18
CDR3nt: TGTGCCAGCTCACCCATAGCGGACGCGGGGACCACTGAAGCTTTCTTT
CDR3aa: CASSPIADAGTTEAFF

j_gene: TRBJ1-2
abundance: -
d_gene: -
v_gene: TRBV19
CDR3nt: TGTGCCAGTAGTATAAGGGGGTTTGGCTACACCTTC
CDR3aa: CASSIRGFGYTF

j_gene: TRBJ1-3
abundance: -
d_gene: TRBD1
v_gene: TRBV5-1
CDR3nt: TGCGCCAGCAGCTTGACCGGGACAGGGGGGCTCTCTGGAAACACCATATATTTT
CDR3aa: CASSLTGTGGLSGNTIYF

j_gene: TRBJ2-3
abundance: -
d_gene: TRBD2
v_gene: TRBV5-1
CDR3nt: TGCGCCAGCAGCTTGGACGCCGTGGCTAGCGGGGGGCCAAAAGATACGCAGTATTTT
CDR3aa: CASSLDAVASGGPKDTQYF

j_gene: TRBJ2-7
abundance: few
d_gene: -
v_gene: TRBV15
CDR3nt: TGTGCCACCAGCAGAGATCGGGGTTTCGAGCAGTACTTC
CDR3aa: CATSRDRGFEQYF

j_gene: TRBJ1-1
abundance: -
d_gene: -
v_gene: TRBV5-5
CDR3nt: TGTGCCAGCAGCACCCTGGCGGGGGTTGAAGCTTTCTTT
CDR3aa: CASSTLAGVEAFF

j_gene: TRBJ2-2
abundance: -
d_gene: -
v_gene: TRBV7-6
CDR3nt: TGTGCCAGCAGCCTAATAGACTTCAACACCGGGGAGCTGTTTTTT
CDR3aa: CASSLIDFNTGELFF

j_gene: TRBJ1-6
abundance: -
d_gene: -
v_gene: TRBV7-9
CDR3nt: TGTGCCAGCAGCATGGACGGGGGGGCTCATTCACCCCTCCACTTT
CDR3aa: CASSMDGGAHSPLHF

j_gene: TRBJ2-3
abundance: once
d_gene: TRBD2
v_gene: TRBV5-1
CDR3nt: TGCGCCAGCAAGAGCGGGGGGGCAGGGGATACGCAGTATTTT
CDR3aa: CASKSGGAGDTQYF

j_gene: TRBJ2-3
abundance: -
d_gene: -
v_gene: TRBV12-3/TRBV12-4
CDR3nt: TGTGCCAGCACGCTAGGAGATACGCAGTATTTT
CDR3aa: CASTLGDTQYF

j_gene: TRBJ2-5
abundance: -
d_gene: TRBD2
v_gene: TRBV3-1/TRBV3-2
CDR3nt: TGTGCCAGCAGCTCGCTAGCGGCTGGAGAGACCCAGTACTTC
CDR3aa: CASSSLAAGETQYF

j_gene: TRBJ2-7
abundance: -
d_gene: TRBD1
v_gene: TRBV2
CDR3nt: TGTGCCAGCTCCATACGGGACAGGGAGTACTTC
CDR3aa: CASSIRDREYF

j_gene: TRBJ2-6
abundance: -
d_gene: -
v_gene: TRBV18
CDR3nt: TGTGCCAGCTCATGGGAGAGGAGCTCTGGGGCCAACGTCCTGACTTTC
CDR3aa: CASSWERSSGANVLTF

j_gene: TRBJ1-1
abundance: -
d_gene: -
v_gene: TRBV28
CDR3nt: TGTGCCACCACCCAGGCAGGCGAGAACACTGAAGCTTTCTTT
CDR3aa: CATTQAGENTEAFF

j_gene: TRBJ2-6
abundance: -
d_gene: TRBD2
v_gene: TRBV6-6
CDR3nt: TGTGCCACCTGGGGGGGGAACGGGGCCAACGTCCTGACTTTC
CDR3aa: CATWGGNGANVLTF

j_gene: TRBJ1-4
abundance: -
d_gene: TRBD1
v_gene: TRBV18
CDR3nt: TGTGCCAGCTCACCCACAACCGGGACAGGGTTGCGAAAACTGTTTTTT
CDR3aa: CASSPTTGTGLRKLFF

j_gene: TRBJ2-1
abundance: -
d_gene: TRBD2
v_gene: TRBV15
CDR3nt: TGTGCCACCAGCAGAGTGGGTAGCGGGAGTTTACGGAATGAGCAGTTCTTC
CDR3aa: CATSRVGSGSLRNEQFF